This T cell receptor (beta chain) came from a study of CD8 T cells in ankylosing spondylitis. The J segment lost 6 bases and the V segment lost 3 bases, leaving 2 bases of the junction unmatched. This CDR3 is 13 amino acids long. The V gene's germline CDR1 is MDHEN and CDR2 SYDVKM. Study-wide points: Significant enrichment of disease-linked clones was reported in matched ankylosing spondylitis synovial fluid. Within peripheral blood, clones linked to disease were CD8+ and relatively rare.

Points on this clonotype: Antigen specificity is unknown.

TCRdb analysed the 5' RACE reads with MiXCR anew, one entry per CDR3 protein. Of under 250,000 distinct CDR3 sequences in the sample, over 30% were seen once. This sequence joins TRBV28 and TRBJ2-4; 7 nucleotides line up with TRBD1. The sequence was collected from a male donor with ankylosing spondylitis or in good health (not recorded which). The sequenced sample was blood, either unsorted or a sorted T cell fraction (not recorded which). The CDR3 DNA sequence: TGTGCCAGCAGTTTCCCAGGGGGAAACATTCAGTACTTC. Translated, it gives CASSFPGGNIQYF. Complete variable domain (other parts from reference TRBV28 and TRBJ2-4): DVKVTQSSRYLVKRTGEKVFLECVQDMDHENMFWYRQDPGLGLRLIYFSYDVKMKEKGDIPEGYSVSREKKERFSLILESASTNQTSMYLCASSFPGGNIQYFGAGTRLSVL.